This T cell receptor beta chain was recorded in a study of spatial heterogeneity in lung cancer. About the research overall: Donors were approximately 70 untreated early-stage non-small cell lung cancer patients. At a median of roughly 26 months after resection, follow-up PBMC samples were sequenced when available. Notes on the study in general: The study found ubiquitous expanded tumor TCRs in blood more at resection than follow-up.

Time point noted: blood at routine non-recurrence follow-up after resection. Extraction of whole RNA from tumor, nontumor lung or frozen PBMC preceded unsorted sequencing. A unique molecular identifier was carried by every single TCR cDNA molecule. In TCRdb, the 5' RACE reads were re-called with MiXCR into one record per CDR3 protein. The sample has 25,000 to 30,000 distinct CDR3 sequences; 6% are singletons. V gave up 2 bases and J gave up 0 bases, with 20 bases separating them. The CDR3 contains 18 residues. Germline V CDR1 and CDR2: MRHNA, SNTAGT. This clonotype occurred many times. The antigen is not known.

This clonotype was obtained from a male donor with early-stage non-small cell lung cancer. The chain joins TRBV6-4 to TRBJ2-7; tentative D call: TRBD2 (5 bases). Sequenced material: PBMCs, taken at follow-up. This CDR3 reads CASSDPAPARVSSYEQYV. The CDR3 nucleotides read TGTGCCAGCAGTGACCCGGCTCCAGCGAGGGTAAGCTCCTACGAGCAGTACGTC.